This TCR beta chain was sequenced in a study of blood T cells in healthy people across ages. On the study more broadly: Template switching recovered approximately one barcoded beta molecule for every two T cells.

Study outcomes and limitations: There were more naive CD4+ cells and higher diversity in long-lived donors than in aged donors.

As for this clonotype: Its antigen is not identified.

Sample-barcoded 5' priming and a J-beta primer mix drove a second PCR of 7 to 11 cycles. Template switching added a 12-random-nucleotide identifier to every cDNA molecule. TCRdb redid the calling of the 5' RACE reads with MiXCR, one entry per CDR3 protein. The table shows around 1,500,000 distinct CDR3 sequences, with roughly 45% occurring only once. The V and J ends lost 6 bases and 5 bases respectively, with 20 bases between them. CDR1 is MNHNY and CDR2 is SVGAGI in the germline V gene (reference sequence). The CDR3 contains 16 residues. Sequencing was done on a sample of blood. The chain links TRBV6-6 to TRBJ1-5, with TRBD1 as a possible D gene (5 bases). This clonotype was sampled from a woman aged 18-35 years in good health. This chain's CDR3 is CASSRSDTAPYQPQHF. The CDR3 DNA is TGTGCCAGCAGCAGGTCGGACACCGCTCCCTATCAGCCCCAGCATTTT.